This T cell receptor beta chain was observed in a study of CD8 T cells in ankylosing spondylitis listed by TCRdb under 2017. Context from the whole study: The study set out to find disease-linked TCR variants by profiling T cell receptor beta repertoires in ankylosing spondylitis patients and healthy donors. In total, the full study cohort was made up of approximately 99 healthy donors and 25 ankylosing spondylitis patients. Peripheral blood samples were taken, and synovial fluid was additionally collected from ankylosing spondylitis patients. The paper's findings and limits, for the study overall: Some motif variants were previously reported in synovial fluid and blood of reactive arthritis patients, suggesting common disease-initiation mechanisms. In peripheral blood, the disease-linked clones were found at relatively low frequencies and had a CD8+ phenotype. According to the report, matched synovial fluid samples from ankylosing spondylitis patients were significantly enriched for the disease-linked clones. Blood from ankylosing spondylitis patients appeared to be characterized by a TCR beta motif composed of roughly eight highly homologous amino acid variants.

Worth noting for this clonotype: Its antigen target is currently unknown. Base qualities are not provided; no much larger clone lies one nucleotide away.

Sequencing used an Illumina HiSeq 2500. Quantitative 5'-RACE with molecular barcodes was the method used to prepare the TCR beta libraries. As for the authors' bioinformatics: A new computational method, built on a probabilistic model of VDJ rearrangement, was used to identify disease-linked TCR variants. The raw public data were reprocessed by TCRdb itself: fastp quality trimming at Q25, MiXCR clonotype calling, in-frame beta chains only. Rows with a matching CDR3 protein are joined into one entry that keeps the most common DNA and genes. TCRdb's processing, not the authors', yielded these V and J calls. For this sample the table gives fewer than 500,000 distinct CDR3 sequences, of which under 25% were detected only once. The leading ten clones occupy about 16% of the sample. For this chain, trimming is 4 bases at the V end and 6 bases at the J end, and the number of junction bases without a gene match is 7. The CDR3, cysteine through phenylalanine, is 14 amino acids long. Just the 42-base CDR3 DNA is kept, in frame starting at base 1. From a lookup of the germline V gene, CDR1 and CDR2 are SGHRS and YFSETQ.

The TCR comes from a male donor with ankylosing spondylitis. Sequencing was done on a sample of blood, either unsorted or a sorted T cell fraction (not recorded which). The rearranged segments are TRBV5-1 and TRBJ2-3; the central 8 bases match TRBD2. The CDR3 here reads CASSTGTSIDTQYF. The DNA is TGCGCCAGCAGCACCGGGACTAGTATTGATACGCAGTATTTT.